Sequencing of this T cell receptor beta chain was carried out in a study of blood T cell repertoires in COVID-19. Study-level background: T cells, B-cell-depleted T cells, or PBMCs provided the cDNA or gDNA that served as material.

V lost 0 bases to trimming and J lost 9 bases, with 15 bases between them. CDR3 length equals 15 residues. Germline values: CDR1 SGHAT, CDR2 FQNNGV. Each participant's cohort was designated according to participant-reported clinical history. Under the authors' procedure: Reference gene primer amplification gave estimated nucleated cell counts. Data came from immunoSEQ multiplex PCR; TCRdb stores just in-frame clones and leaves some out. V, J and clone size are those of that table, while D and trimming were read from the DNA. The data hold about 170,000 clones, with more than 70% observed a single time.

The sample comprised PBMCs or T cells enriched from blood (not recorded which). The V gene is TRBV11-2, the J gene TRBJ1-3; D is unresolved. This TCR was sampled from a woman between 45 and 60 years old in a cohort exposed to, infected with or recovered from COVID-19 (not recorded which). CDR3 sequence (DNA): TGTGCCAGCAGCTTAGATCCTGGTTCTGGTAGCACCATATATTTT. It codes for CASSLDPGSGSTIYF.